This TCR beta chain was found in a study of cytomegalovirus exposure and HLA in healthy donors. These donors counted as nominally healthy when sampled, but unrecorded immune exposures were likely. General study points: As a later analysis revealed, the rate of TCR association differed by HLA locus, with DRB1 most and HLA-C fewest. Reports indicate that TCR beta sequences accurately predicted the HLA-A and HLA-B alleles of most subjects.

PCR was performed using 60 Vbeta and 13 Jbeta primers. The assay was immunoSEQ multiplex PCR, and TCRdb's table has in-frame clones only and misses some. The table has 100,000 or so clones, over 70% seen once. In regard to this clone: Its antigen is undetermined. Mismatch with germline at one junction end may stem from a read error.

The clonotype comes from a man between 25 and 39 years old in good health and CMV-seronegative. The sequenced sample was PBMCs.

This chain's CDR3 is CSAKGGDTSDF. The CDR3 nucleotides are TGCAGTGCAAAAGGGGGGGATACCTCGGATTTT. This chain links TRBV20-1 with TRBJ1-3, with a possible D match to TRBD1 (6 bases). The V gene's germline CDR1 is DFQATT and CDR2 SNEGSKA (reference sequence). This CDR3 spans 11 amino acids.